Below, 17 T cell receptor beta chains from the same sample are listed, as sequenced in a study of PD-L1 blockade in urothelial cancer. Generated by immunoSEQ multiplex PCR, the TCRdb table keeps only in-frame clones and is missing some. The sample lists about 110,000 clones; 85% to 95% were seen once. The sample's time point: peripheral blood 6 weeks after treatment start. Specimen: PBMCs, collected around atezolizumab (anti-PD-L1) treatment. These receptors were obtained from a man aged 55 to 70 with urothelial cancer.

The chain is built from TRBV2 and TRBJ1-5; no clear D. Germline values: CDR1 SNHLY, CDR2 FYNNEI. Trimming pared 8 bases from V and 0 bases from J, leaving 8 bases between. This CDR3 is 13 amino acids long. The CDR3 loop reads CASARNSNQPQHF. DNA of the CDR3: TGTGCCAGCGCCAGGAATAGCAATCAGCCCCAGCATTTT.

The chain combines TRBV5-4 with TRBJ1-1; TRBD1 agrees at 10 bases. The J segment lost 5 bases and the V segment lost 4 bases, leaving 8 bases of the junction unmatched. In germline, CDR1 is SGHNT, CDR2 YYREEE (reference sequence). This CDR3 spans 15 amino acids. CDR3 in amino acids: CASSQPGQGRTEAFF. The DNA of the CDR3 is TGTGCCAGCAGCCAACCGGGACAGGGGAGGACTGAAGCTTTCTTT.

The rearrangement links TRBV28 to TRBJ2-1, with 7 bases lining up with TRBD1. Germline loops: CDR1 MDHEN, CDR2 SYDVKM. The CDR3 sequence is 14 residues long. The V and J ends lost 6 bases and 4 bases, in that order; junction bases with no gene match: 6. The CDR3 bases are TGTGCCAGCAGCAGGACAGGATCTTACAATGAGCAGTTCTTC. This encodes CASSRTGSYNEQFF.

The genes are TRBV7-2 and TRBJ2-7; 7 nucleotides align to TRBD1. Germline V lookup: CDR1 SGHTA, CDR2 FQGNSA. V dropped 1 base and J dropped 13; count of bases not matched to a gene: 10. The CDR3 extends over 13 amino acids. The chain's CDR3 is CASSLGSGDSSYF. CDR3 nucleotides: TGTGCCAGCAGCTTAGGATCTGGGGACAGCTCATACTTC.

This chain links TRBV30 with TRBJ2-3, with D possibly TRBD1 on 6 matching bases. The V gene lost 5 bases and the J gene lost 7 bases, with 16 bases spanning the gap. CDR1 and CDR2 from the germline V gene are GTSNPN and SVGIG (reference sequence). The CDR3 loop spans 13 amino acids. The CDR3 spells CAWDRDKRNTQYF. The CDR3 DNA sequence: TGTGCCTGGGACCGGGACAAGAGAAATACGCAGTATTTT.

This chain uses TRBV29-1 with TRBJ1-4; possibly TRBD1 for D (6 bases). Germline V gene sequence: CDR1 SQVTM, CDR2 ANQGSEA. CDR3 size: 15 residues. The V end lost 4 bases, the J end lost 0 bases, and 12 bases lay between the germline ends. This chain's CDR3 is CSVASSGATNEKLFF. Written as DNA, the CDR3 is TGCAGCGTTGCTTCCTCAGGGGCAACTAATGAAAAACTGTTTTTT. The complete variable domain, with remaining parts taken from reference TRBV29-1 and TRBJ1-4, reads SAVISQKPSRDICQRGTSLTIQCQVDSQVTMMFWYRQQPGQSLTLIATANQGSEATYESGFVIDKFPISRPNLTFSTLTVSNMSPEDSSIYLCSVASSGATNEKLFFGSGTQLSVL.

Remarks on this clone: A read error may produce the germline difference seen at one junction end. The CDR3 sequence: CASSASPGTGDDNEQFF. The CDR3, as DNA: TGTGCCAGTAGTGCTTCACCTGGGACAGGGGATGACAATGAGCAGTTCTTC. This chain connects TRBV6-4 to TRBJ2-1; 10 bases align to TRBD1. CDR1 is MRHNA and CDR2 is SNTAGT in the germline V gene. This CDR3 spans 17 amino acids.

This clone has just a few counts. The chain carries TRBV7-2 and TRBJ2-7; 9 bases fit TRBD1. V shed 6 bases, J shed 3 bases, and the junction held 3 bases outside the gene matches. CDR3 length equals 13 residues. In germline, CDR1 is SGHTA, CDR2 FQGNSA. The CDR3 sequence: CASSGQGSYEQYF. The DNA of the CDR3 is TGTGCCAGCAGTGGACAGGGGAGCTACGAGCAGTACTTC.

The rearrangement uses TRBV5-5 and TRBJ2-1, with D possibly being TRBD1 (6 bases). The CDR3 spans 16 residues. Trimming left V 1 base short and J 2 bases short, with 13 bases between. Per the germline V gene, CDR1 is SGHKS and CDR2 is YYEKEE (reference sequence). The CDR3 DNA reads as TGTGCCAGCAGCTTGACCGGGGCAGGGGCCTACAATGAGCAGTTCTTC. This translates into CASSLTGAGAYNEQFF.

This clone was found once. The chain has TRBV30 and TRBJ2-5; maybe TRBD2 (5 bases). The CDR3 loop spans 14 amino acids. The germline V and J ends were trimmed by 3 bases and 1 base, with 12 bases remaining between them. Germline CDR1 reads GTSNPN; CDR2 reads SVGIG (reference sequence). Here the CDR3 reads CAWSSFGVQETQYF. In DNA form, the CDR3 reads TGTGCCTGGAGCTCTTTCGGGGTCCAAGAGACCCAGTACTTC. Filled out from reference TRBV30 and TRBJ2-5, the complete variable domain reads SQTIHQWPATLVQPVGSPLSLECTVEGTSNPNLYWYRQAAGRGLQLLFYSVGIGQISSEVPQNLSASRPQDRQFILSSKKLLLSDSGFYLCAWSSFGVQETQYFGPGTRLLVL.

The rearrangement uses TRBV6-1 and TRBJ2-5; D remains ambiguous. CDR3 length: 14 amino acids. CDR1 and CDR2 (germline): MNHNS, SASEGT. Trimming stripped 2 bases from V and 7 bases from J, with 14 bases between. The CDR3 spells CASSERLGAPTQYF. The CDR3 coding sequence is TGTGCCAGCAGTGAAAGGCTAGGAGCCCCGACCCAGTACTTC.

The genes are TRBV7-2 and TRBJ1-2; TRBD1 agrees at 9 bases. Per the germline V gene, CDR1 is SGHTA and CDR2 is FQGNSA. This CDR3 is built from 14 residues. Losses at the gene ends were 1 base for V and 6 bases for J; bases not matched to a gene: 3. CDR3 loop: CASSLVRTGDGYTF. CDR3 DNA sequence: TGTGCCAGCAGCTTAGTTCGGACAGGGGATGGCTACACCTTC.

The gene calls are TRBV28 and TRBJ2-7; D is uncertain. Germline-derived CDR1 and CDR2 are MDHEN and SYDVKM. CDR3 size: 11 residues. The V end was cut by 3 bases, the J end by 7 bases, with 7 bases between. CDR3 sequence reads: CASSLRREQYF. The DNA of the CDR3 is TGTGCCAGCAGTTTGAGGAGAGAGCAGTACTTC.

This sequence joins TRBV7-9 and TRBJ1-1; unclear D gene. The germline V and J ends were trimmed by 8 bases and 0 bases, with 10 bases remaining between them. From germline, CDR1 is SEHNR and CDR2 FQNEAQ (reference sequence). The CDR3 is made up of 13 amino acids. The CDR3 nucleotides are TGTGCCAGCCAGGATAAGGTGAACACTGAAGCTTTCTTT. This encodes CASQDKVNTEAFF.

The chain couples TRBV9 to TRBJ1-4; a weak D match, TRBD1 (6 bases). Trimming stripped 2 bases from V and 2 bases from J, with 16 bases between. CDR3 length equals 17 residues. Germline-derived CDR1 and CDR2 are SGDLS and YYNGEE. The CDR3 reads CASSVSPAGATNEKLFF. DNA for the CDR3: TGTGCCAGCAGCGTGTCCCCTGCAGGGGCTACTAATGAAAAACTGTTTTTT.

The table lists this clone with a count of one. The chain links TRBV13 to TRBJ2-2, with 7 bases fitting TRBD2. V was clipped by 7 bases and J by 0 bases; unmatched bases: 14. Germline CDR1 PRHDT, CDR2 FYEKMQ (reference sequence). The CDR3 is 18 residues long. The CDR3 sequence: CASTTKRTSVTNTGELFF. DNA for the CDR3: TGTGCCAGCACCACAAAGCGAACTAGCGTCACGAACACCGGGGAGCTGTTTTTT. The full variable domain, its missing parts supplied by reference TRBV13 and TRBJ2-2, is AAGVIQSPRHLIKEKRETATLKCYPIPRHDTVYWYQQGPGQDPQFLISFYEKMQSDKGSIPDRFSAQQFSDYHSELNMSSLELGDSALYFCASTTKRTSVTNTGELFFGEGSRLTVL.

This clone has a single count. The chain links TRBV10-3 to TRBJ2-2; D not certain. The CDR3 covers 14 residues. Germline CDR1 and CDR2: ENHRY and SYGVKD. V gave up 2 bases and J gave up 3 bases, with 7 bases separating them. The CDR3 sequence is CAISEGPYTGELFF. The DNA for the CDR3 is TGTGCCATCAGTGAGGGGCCTTACACCGGGGAGCTGTTTTTT.